The next 2 T cell receptor beta chains were all read from a single sample in a study of monozygotic twins with inflammatory bowel disease. No DNA is given; TCRdb re-called the 5' RACE reads and lists each CDR3 protein once. This sample lists about 160,000 distinct CDR3 sequences; its ten largest clones have roughly 2.3%. Sequencing was performed on blood. The receptors were gathered from a human donor with ulcerative colitis or Crohn's disease, or a healthy co-twin of an affected twin (not recorded which).

V and J are TRBV9 and TRBJ1-1. CDR3 size: 14 residues. Germline-derived CDR1 and CDR2 are SGDLS and YYNGEE. The CDR3 reads CASSVDGVTTQAFF.

The chain couples TRBV6-2 or TRBV6-3 to TRBJ2-1. CDR3 length equals 13 residues. The germline gives CDR1 MNHEY, CDR2 SVGEGT. The CDR3 reads CASSYPAGNEQFF.